This section outlines one T cell receptor beta chain sequence together with its context. Its target is unknown. This specimen belongs to a study of monozygotic twins with inflammatory bowel disease. Study-level points and caveats: Treatment differences in immunosuppression may have added variability to the repertoires of patients. Similarity of repertoires did not differ between concordant and discordant twins, possibly from limited power.

The authors made each sample's cDNA in eight separate reactions. TCRdb re-called the 5' RACE reads and catalogs CDR3 proteins one per entry, DNA excluded. This sample contains approximately 100,000 distinct CDR3 sequences. Germline CDR1 is SGDLS and CDR2 is YYNGEE. CDR3 length: 13 residues. The receptor was derived from a human donor with ulcerative colitis or Crohn's disease, or a healthy co-twin of an affected twin (not recorded which). What was sequenced was blood. The chain has TRBV9 and TRBJ2-1. CDR3 sequence reads: CASSIASANEQFF.